These T cell receptor beta chains were read from a single sample in a study of human T cells and chemical hapten exposure. MiXCR was run by TCRdb on the RACE reads, yielding one entry per CDR3 protein. The sample lists about 190,000 distinct CDR3 sequences, about 25% occurring once. The sample consisted of whole blood, taken in connection with sensitization to the hapten diphenylcyclopropenone (DPC). The receptors were gathered from a woman aged 35 to 49 with alopecia areata. Some clones in this sample may be carry-over from other donors' samples. Each CDR3 is given with its conserved first and last residue. Each record gives: J gene, D gene, V gene, CDR3 length, clone size, CDR3 DNA, CDR3 protein. The D gene is left open where the match is weak. A row's size may be missing; if present it is once, few, many or a size class.

j_call: TRBJ2-6; d_call: -; v_call: TRBV20-1; cdr3_length: 12; clone_size: few; cdr3_nt: TGCAGTGCGGGCTCTGGGGCCAACGTCCTGACTTTC; cdr3_aa: CSAGSGANVLTF
j_call: TRBJ1-1; d_call: -; v_call: TRBV20-1; cdr3_length: 12; clone_size: -; cdr3_nt: TGCAGTGCTGACGGACCGAACACTGAAGCTTTCTTT; cdr3_aa: CSADGPNTEAFF
j_call: TRBJ2-1; d_call: -; v_call: TRBV7-9; cdr3_length: 11; clone_size: -; cdr3_nt: TGTGCCAGCAGCGGTACACGGGAGCAGTTCTTC; cdr3_aa: CASSGTREQFF
j_call: TRBJ2-2; d_call: -; v_call: TRBV7-9; cdr3_length: 16; clone_size: -; cdr3_nt: TGTGCCAGCAGCCAGGGTCGATCTGGGGGCACCGGGGAGCTGTTTTTT; cdr3_aa: CASSQGRSGGTGELFF
j_call: TRBJ2-3; d_call: -; v_call: TRBV12-3/TRBV12-4; cdr3_length: 12; clone_size: -; cdr3_nt: TGTGCCAGCAGTTTCTGGACAGATACGCAGTATTTT; cdr3_aa: CASSFWTDTQYF
j_call: TRBJ2-1; d_call: TRBD1; v_call: TRBV10-3; cdr3_length: 14; clone_size: -; cdr3_nt: TGTGCCACCAAACCGGGACAGGGGAACGATGAGCAGTTCTTC; cdr3_aa: CATKPGQGNDEQFF
j_call: TRBJ2-1; d_call: -; v_call: TRBV5-1; cdr3_length: 13; clone_size: few; cdr3_nt: TGCGCCAGCAGCTTGGCCGTAGTCGGGGAGCAGTTCTTC; cdr3_aa: CASSLAVVGEQFF
j_call: TRBJ2-6; d_call: -; v_call: TRBV21-1; cdr3_length: 17; clone_size: few; cdr3_nt: TGTGCCAGCAGCCCCCGGACACCTAGCTCTGGGGCCAACGTCCTGACTTTC; cdr3_aa: CASSPRTPSSGANVLTF
j_call: TRBJ2-2; d_call: TRBD2; v_call: TRBV5-1; cdr3_length: 17; clone_size: few; cdr3_nt: TGCGCCAGCAGCTTACCCTCGACTAGCGGGATTACCGGGGAGCTGTTTTTT; cdr3_aa: CASSLPSTSGITGELFF
j_call: TRBJ2-1; d_call: TRBD1; v_call: TRBV29-1; cdr3_length: 12; clone_size: -; cdr3_nt: TGCAGCGGTGGACAGGGCCACAATGAGCAGTTCTTC; cdr3_aa: CSGGQGHNEQFF
j_call: TRBJ2-7; d_call: -; v_call: TRBV7-2; cdr3_length: 13; clone_size: few; cdr3_nt: TGTGCCAGCAGCTTAGACCGGGAGCTCGAGCAGTACTTC; cdr3_aa: CASSLDRELEQYF
j_call: TRBJ1-1; d_call: -; v_call: TRBV6-2/TRBV6-3; cdr3_length: 11; clone_size: -; cdr3_nt: TGTGCCAGCAGCAAGACAGTTGAAGCTTTCTTT; cdr3_aa: CASSKTVEAFF
j_call: TRBJ2-1; d_call: -; v_call: TRBV11-1; cdr3_length: 15; clone_size: -; cdr3_nt: TGTGCCAGCAGCTTAGACAGGGAGATATACAATGAGCAGTTCTTC; cdr3_aa: CASSLDREIYNEQFF
j_call: TRBJ1-1; d_call: -; v_call: TRBV24-1; cdr3_length: 15; clone_size: -; cdr3_nt: TGTGCCACCAGTGATAGCCTATCTGGGGGCACTGAAGCTTTCTTT; cdr3_aa: CATSDSLSGGTEAFF